These 16 T cell receptor beta chains were sequenced from one sample in a study of siplizumab effects on memory and regulatory T cells (dated by TCRdb to the late 2010s). Libraries were made using the immunoSEQ multiplex PCR assay. This immuneACCESS table, as held by TCRdb, lists in-frame sequences with V and J called but not all clones. Of the missing ones, under half trace to an unresolved V gene in checked studies; the others have no known cause. For this sample the table gives about 75,000 clones, of which around 93% were detected only once. The ten largest account for approximately 5.3% of the sample. The specimen sequenced was CD8+ T cells sorted from blood. Source of these receptors: a human donor in good health.

The chain recombines TRBV19 with TRBJ1-1, with a tentative D call TRBD1 (5 bases). V was pared by 3 bases and J by 4 bases, with 9 bases between. The CDR3 is made up of 13 amino acids. Germline-derived CDR1 and CDR2 are LNHDA and SQIVND (reference sequence). The CDR3 sequence is CASSIGRVTEAFF. The CDR3 DNA reads TGTGCCAGTAGTATCGGCAGGGTCACTGAAGCTTTCTTT.

The chain combines TRBV10-3 with TRBJ2-7, with TRBD1 as a possible D gene (5 bases). CDR1 and CDR2 (germline): ENHRY, SYGVKD. The germline V and J ends were trimmed by 0 bases and 4 bases, with 13 bases remaining between them. This CDR3 is built from 15 residues. The CDR3 coding sequence is TGTGCCATCAGTGAGTCGTTATCCAGGGAATACGAGCAGTACTTC. Translating it yields CAISESLSREYEQYF.

J is TRBJ2-1 and V is TRBV5-1; D is ambiguous. Trimming shortened V by 5 bases and J by 6 bases, and 9 bases separated the two germline ends. The CDR3 length is 12 residues. CDR1 and CDR2 from the germline V gene are SGHRS and YFSETQ. CDR3 DNA sequence: TGCGCCAGCAGACGAAGCAGCAATGAGCAGTTCTTC. Residues: CASRRSSNEQFF.

This chain joins TRBV29-1 and TRBJ1-2, with D perhaps matching TRBD1 (6 bases). Germline CDR1 and CDR2: SQVTM and ANQGSEA. This CDR3 contains 10 residues. V lost 4 bases to trimming and J lost 13 bases, with 13 bases between them. The CDR3 DNA follows: TGCAGCGTTGGAGGGGGGCGCGTCACCTTC. It encodes CSVGGGRVTF.

This chain joins TRBV10-3 and TRBJ2-7, with a possible D match to TRBD2 (5 bases). V was trimmed by 10 bases and J by 3 bases, leaving 13 bases between them. The CDR3 totals 12 residues. Germline lookup yields CDR1 ENHRY and CDR2 SYGVKD. The CDR3 DNA follows: TGTGCCACGACGGGGAACGACTACGAGCAGTACTTC. This encodes CATTGNDYEQYF.

The chain links TRBV28 to TRBJ2-6; no clear D gene. CDR3 length equals 14 residues. The germline CDR1 and CDR2 sequences are MDHEN and SYDVKM. V lost 7 bases to trimming and J lost 0 bases, with 7 bases between them. The CDR3 coding sequence is TGTGCCAGCACCGAGGTCTCTGGGGCCAACGTCCTGACTTTC. The encoded protein is CASTEVSGANVLTF.

This clone was seen only once. One junction end disagrees with the germline gene, perhaps due to a read error. V and J are TRBV6-1 and TRBJ2-4, with 7 positions matching TRBD1. The CDR3 is made up of 11 amino acids. Germline V gives CDR1 MNHNS, CDR2 SASEGT. The CDR3 is CASSEVEGANF. CDR3 nucleotide sequence: TGTGCCAGCAGTGAAGTTGAGGGGGCGAACTTC.

The gene calls are TRBV27 and TRBJ2-1; 8 bases map to TRBD2. V lost 6 bases and J lost 0; bases outside the gene matches: 7. This CDR3 contains 16 residues. CDR1 and CDR2 (germline): MNHEY, SMNVEV (reference sequence). The CDR3 nucleotides are TGTGCCAGCAGACTCTCCGGGACTAGCTCCTACAATGAGCAGTTCTTC. As protein: CASRLSGTSSYNEQFF.

In this sample, this clone turned up once. The chain links TRBV4-2 to TRBJ2-5, with D hard to call. Germline V gene sequence: CDR1 LGHNA, CDR2 YNFKEQ. The CDR3 consists of 15 residues. The germline V and J ends were trimmed by 0 bases and 3 bases, with 11 bases remaining between them. This CDR3 reads CASSQEPDQEETQYF. The CDR3 nucleotides read TGTGCCAGCAGCCAAGAACCCGACCAAGAAGAGACCCAGTACTTC.

The chain employs TRBV14 and TRBJ2-5; 8 bases agree with TRBD2. Germline CDR1 is SGHDN and CDR2 is FVKESK. With V trimmed by 0 bases and J by 7 bases, 13 bases remained unmatched. The CDR3 has 17 residues. CDR3 residues: CASSQEWGWGLVGTQYF. CDR3 in DNA: TGTGCCAGCAGCCAAGAGTGGGGATGGGGACTAGTAGGGACCCAGTACTTC.

The chain couples TRBV18 to TRBJ1-1; D uncertain. Trimming left V 4 bases short and J 8 bases short, with 11 bases between. CDR1 and CDR2 (germline): KGHSH, LQKENI. The CDR3 is 12 residues long. CDR3 DNA: TGTGCCAGCTCACTAAAAGACGGGGAAGCTTTCTTT. Amino acid sequence: CASSLKDGEAFF.

The chain employs TRBV4-1 and TRBJ1-1; D remains ambiguous. There are 13 residues in the CDR3. The germline gives CDR1 MGHRA, CDR2 YSYEKL. Between the trimmed V and J ends, which lost 6 bases and 0 bases, there was a span of 8 bases. The CDR3 loop reads CASSRTVNTEAFF. The CDR3 DNA reads as TGCGCCAGCAGTCGCACGGTGAACACTGAAGCTTTCTTT.

Concerning this clone: Additional DNA sequences in this sample encode the identical CDR3. The chain carries TRBV9 and TRBJ2-7; no clear D gene. Germline CDR1 is SGDLS and CDR2 is YYNGEE. The ends were cut back, 0 bases at V and 2 bases at J, with 9 bases in the middle. The CDR3 runs 14 residues. The CDR3 here is CASSVEAYTYEQYF. CDR3 nucleotides: TGTGCCAGCAGCGTAGAGGCATACACCTACGAGCAGTACTTC.

This rearrangement joins TRBV7-9 to TRBJ2-7, with D perhaps matching TRBD2 (7 bases). Trimming left V 4 bases short and J 0 bases short, with 13 bases between. Looked up from germline, CDR1 is SEHNR and CDR2 is FQNEAQ (reference sequence). The CDR3 has 15 residues. The CDR3 DNA is TGTGCCAGCAGCTCCCTTGGGGGGGCCTCCTACGAGCAGTACTTC. Protein sequence: CASSSLGGASYEQYF.

The V gene is TRBV7-2, the J gene TRBJ2-3; 12 bases fit TRBD2. Germline CDR1 reads SGHTA; CDR2 reads FQGNSA. This CDR3 is built from 17 residues. Trimming cost V 5 bases and J 3 bases; bases outside gene matches: 9. The CDR3 nucleotides read TGTGCCAGCAGCCCTGGACTAGCGGGGAGCATTACAGATACGCAGTATTTT. It codes for CASSPGLAGSITDTQYF.

V gene TRBV9 combines with J gene TRBJ2-7, with TRBD1 matching over 9 bases. The CDR3 contains 15 residues. Germline CDR1 SGDLS, CDR2 YYNGEE. V was pared by 0 bases and J by 3 bases, with 4 bases of the junction left unmatched. DNA for the CDR3: TGTGCCAGCAGCGTAGTTCCGGGACAGGGCTACGAGCAGTACTTC. Translated, it gives CASSVVPGQGYEQYF.